This TCR beta chain is from a study of T cells after yellow fever vaccination. This clonotype was observed many times. Its matching antigen is unknown. TCRdb itself ran the 5' RACE reads through MiXCR, one entry per CDR3 protein. The table lists 340,000 or so distinct CDR3 sequences, approximately 13% of them singletons. CDR3 length: 13 amino acids. V lost 5 bases and J lost 5, with 12 bases in between. Findings of the study overall: Though it reached lower strength, the secondary response hit its peak faster, day 5 versus 15. Any FACS-sorted repertoire could hold abundant clonotypes that contaminate it from the bulk population.

Sequenced here: CD4+ T cells sorted from PBMCs, sampled 15 days after the yellow fever booster vaccination. This clonotype originated in a man aged 18 to 29 who received the YFV17D yellow fever vaccine. This sequence joins TRBV12-3 or TRBV12-4 and TRBJ2-5; D is perhaps TRBD1 or TRBD2 (5 bases each). This CDR3 is CASSPNGAETQYF. The CDR3 DNA sequence: TGTGCCAGCAGTCCTAACGGGGCCGAGACCCAGTACTTC.